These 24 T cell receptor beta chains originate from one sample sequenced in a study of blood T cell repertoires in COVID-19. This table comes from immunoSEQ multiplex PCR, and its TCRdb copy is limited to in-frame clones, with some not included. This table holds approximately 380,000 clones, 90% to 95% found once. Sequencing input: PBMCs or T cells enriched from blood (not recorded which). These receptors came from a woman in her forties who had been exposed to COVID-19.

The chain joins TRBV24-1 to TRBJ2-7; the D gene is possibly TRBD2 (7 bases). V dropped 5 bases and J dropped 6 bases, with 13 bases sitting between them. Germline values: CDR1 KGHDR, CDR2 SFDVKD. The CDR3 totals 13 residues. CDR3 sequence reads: CATSVRGGSEQYF. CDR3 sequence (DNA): TGTGCCACCAGTGTACGCGGGGGCTCCGAGCAGTACTTC.

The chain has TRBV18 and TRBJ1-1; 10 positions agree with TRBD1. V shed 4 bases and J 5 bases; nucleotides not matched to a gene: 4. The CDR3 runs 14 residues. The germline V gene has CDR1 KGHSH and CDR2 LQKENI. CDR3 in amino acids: CASSRQGAWTEAFF. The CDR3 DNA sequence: TGTGCCAGCTCACGACAGGGGGCCTGGACTGAAGCTTTCTTT.

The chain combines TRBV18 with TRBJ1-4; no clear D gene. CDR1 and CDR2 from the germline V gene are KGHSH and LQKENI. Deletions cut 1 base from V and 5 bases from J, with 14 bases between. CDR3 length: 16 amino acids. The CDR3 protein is CASSPRGGKLNEKLFF. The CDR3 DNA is TGTGCCAGCTCACCACGCGGCGGGAAGTTGAATGAAAAACTGTTTTTT.

For the CDR3, the DNA is TGTGCCAGCAGCCCACAGGGATCATATGGCTACACCTTC. This codes for CASSPQGSYGYTF. The chain uses TRBV27 and TRBJ1-2, with TRBD1 as a possible D gene (6 bases). V lost 6 bases, J lost 5 bases, and 13 bases lay in between. The germline V gene encodes CDR1 MNHEY and CDR2 SMNVEV (reference sequence). The CDR3 is 13 amino acids.

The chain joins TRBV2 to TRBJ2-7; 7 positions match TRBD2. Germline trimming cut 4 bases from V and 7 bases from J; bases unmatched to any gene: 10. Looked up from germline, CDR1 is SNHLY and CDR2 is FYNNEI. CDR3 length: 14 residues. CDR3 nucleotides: TGTGCCAGCAGTGCTGGGGGGGGATCGGGTGAGCAGTACTTC. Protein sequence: CASSAGGGSGEQYF.

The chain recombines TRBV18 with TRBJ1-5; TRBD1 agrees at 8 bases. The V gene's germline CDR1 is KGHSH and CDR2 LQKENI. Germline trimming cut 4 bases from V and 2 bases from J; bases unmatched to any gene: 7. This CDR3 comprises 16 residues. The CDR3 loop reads CASSRTGFEGNQPQHF. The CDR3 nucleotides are TGTGCCAGCTCACGGACAGGGTTCGAGGGCAATCAGCCCCAGCATTTT.

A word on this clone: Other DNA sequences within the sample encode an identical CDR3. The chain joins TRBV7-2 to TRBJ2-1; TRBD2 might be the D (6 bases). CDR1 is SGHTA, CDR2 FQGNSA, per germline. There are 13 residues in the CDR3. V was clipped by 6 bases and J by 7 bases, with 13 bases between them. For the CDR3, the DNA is TGTGCCAGCAGTTTGGAGGGTAGGAATGAGCAGTTCTTC. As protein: CASSLEGRNEQFF.

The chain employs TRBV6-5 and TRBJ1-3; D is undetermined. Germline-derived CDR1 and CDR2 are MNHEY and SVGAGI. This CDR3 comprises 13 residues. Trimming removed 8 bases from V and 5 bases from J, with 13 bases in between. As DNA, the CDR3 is TGTGCCAGCTCTAGCCAGACTCGAAACACCATATATTTT. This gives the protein CASSSQTRNTIYF.

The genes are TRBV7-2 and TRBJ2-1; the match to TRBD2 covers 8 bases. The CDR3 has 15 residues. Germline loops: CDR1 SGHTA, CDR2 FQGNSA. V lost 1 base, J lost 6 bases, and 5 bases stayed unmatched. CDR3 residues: CASSLVPLAGNEQFF. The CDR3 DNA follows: TGTGCCAGCAGCTTAGTTCCCCTAGCGGGCAATGAGCAGTTCTTC.

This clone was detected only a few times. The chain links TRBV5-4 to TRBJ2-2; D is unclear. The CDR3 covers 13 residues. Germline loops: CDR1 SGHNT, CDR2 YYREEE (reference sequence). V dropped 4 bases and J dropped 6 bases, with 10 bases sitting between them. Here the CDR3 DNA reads TGTGCCAGCAGCCTACCAGAGGCCGGGGAGCTGTTTTTT. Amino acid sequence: CASSLPEAGELFF.

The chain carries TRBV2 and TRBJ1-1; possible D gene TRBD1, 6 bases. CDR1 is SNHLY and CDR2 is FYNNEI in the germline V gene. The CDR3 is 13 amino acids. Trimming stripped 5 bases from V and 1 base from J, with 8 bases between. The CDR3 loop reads CASSPGQNTEAFF. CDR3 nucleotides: TGTGCCAGCAGTCCGGGACAGAACACTGAAGCTTTCTTT.

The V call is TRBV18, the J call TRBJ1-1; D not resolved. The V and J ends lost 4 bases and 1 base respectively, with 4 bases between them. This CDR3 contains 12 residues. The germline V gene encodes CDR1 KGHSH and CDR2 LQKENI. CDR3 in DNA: TGTGCCAGCTCACGACAGAACACTGAAGCTTTCTTT. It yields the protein CASSRQNTEAFF.

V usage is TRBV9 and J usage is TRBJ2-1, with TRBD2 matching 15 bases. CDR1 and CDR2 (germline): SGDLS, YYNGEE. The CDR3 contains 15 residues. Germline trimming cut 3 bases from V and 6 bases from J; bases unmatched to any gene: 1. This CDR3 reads CASSGTSGRANEQFF. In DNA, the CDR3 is TGTGCCAGCAGCGGGACTAGCGGGAGGGCCAATGAGCAGTTCTTC.

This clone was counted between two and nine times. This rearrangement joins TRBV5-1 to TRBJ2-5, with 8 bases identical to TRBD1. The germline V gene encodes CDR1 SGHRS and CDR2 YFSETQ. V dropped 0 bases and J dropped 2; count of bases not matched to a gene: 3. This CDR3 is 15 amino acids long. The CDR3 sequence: CASSLAGGWQETQYF. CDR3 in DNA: TGCGCCAGCAGCTTGGCAGGGGGCTGGCAAGAGACCCAGTACTTC.

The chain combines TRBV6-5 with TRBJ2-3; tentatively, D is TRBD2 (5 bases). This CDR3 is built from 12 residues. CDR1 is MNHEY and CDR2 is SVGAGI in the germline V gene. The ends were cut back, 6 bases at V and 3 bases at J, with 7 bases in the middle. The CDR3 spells CASSPGTDTQYF. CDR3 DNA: TGTGCCAGCAGCCCGGGGACAGATACGCAGTATTTT.

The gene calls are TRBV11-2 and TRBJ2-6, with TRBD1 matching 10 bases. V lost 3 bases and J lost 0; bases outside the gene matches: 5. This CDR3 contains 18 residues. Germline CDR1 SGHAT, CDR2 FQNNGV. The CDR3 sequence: CASSLGDRGYSGANVLTF. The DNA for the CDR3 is TGTGCCAGCAGCTTGGGGGACAGGGGATACTCTGGGGCCAACGTCCTGACTTTC.

In nucleotides, the CDR3 is TGTGCCAGTAGTATATCAGGCGCGGGTCACACTGAAGCTTTCTTT. Translation: CASSISGAGHTEAFF. The chain links TRBV19 to TRBJ1-1; D gene unclear. Germline loops: CDR1 LNHDA, CDR2 SQIVND (reference sequence). Trimming shortened V by 2 bases and J by 3 bases, and 13 bases separated the two germline ends. This CDR3 spans 15 amino acids.

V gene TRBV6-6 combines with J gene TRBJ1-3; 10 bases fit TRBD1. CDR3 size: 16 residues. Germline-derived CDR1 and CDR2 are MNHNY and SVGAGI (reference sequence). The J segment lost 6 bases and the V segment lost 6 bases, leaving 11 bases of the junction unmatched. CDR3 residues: CASSRQGAGTLNTIYF. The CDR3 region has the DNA TGTGCCAGCAGCCGACAGGGGGCAGGGACTCTAAACACCATATATTTT.

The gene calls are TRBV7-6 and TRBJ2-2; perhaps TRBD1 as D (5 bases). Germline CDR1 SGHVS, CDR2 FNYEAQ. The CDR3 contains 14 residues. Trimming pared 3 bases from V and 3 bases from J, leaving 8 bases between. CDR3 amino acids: CASSLVRDTGELFF. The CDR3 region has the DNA TGTGCCAGCAGCTTGGTCAGGGACACCGGGGAGCTGTTTTTT.

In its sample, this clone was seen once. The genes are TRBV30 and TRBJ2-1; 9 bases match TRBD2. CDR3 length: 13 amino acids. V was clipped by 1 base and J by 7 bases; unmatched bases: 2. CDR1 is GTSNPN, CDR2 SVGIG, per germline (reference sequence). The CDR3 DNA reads TGTGCCTGGAGTGATACTAGCGGGAATGAGCAGTTCTTC. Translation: CAWSDTSGNEQFF.

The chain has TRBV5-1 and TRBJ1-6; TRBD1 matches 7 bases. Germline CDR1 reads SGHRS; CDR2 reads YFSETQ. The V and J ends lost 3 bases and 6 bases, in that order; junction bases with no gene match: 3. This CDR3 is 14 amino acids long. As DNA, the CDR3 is TGCGCCAGCAGCTGGACAGGTCCTAATTCACCCCTCCACTTT. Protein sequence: CASSWTGPNSPLHF.

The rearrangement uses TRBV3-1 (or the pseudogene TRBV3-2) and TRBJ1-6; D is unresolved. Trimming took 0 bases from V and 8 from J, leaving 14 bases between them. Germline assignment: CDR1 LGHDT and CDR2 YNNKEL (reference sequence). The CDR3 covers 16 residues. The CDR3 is CASSQDRRVIDSPLHF. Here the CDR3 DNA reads TGTGCCAGCAGCCAAGACAGGAGGGTCATCGATTCACCCCTCCACTTT.

The CDR3 sequence is CASSFRSDYGYTF. DNA of the CDR3: TGTGCCAGCAGTTTCCGCAGTGACTATGGCTACACCTTC. This chain links TRBV12-3 or TRBV12-4 with TRBJ1-2; no firm D call. The CDR3 spans 13 residues. V was pared by 3 bases and J by 3 bases, with 8 bases between.

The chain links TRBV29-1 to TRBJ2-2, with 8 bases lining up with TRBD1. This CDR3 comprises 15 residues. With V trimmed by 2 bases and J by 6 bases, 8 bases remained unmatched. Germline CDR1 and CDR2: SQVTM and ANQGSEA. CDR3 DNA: TGCAGCGTTGAATGGGGCAGGGGGCTTGCCGGGGAGCTGTTTTTT. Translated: CSVEWGRGLAGELFF.